Listed below are T cell receptor beta chains from one sample, sequenced in a study of blood T cell repertoires in COVID-19. Libraries were prepared by immunoSEQ multiplex PCR; TCRdb keeps only in-frame clonotypes and omits some of them. The sample has about 150,000 clones; 85% to 90% are singletons. The sequencing sample was made of peripheral blood. The receptors derive from a woman in her thirties or forties with acute or convalescent COVID-19. Each CDR3 is given with its conserved first and last residue. A D gene is named only where the DNA matches it firmly. A clone size is listed for some rows: how often the clone was seen (once, few, many), or a class if it is expanded.

v_gene	j_gene	abundance	d_gene	CDR3nt	CDR3aa
TRBV5-4	TRBJ2-1	NA	NA	TGTGCCAGCAGTTTTACCCTGGGCAACAATGAGCAGTTCTTC	CASSFTLGNNEQFF
TRBV5-6	TRBJ2-2	NA	NA	TGTGCCAGCAGCTTCGGGAAATGGCGGGGTGGCACCGGGGAGCTGTTTTTT	CASSFGKWRGGTGELFF
TRBV10-3	TRBJ2-2	once	TRBD1	TGTGCCATAGGGACAGTGCAGAACACCGGGGAGCTGTTTTTT	CAIGTVQNTGELFF
TRBV15	TRBJ2-2	NA	TRBD2	TGTGCCACCAGCCGCGGACTAGGCCTTGGGGAGCTGTTTTTT	CATSRGLGLGELFF
TRBV11-2	TRBJ2-3	NA	TRBD1	TGTGCCAGCAGGGGTCCAGGGGGCAGGACAGATACGCAGTATTTT	CASRGPGGRTDTQYF
TRBV12-5	TRBJ2-5	once	TRBD1	TGTGCTAGTGGTTTGAGGATCGGGACAGGGGGTAGAGAGACCCAGTACTTC	CASGLRIGTGGRETQYF
TRBV6-5	TRBJ2-2	NA	TRBD1	TGTGCCAGCAGGTTGACAGGGACGAACACCGGGGAGCTGTTTTTT	CASRLTGTNTGELFF
TRBV7-9	TRBJ1-4	once	TRBD1	TGTGCCAGCAGCTCCGGGACAGGGGTTTTTGGTAATGAAAAACTGTTTTTT	CASSSGTGVFGNEKLFF
TRBV7-2	TRBJ1-2	NA	NA	TGTGCCAGCAGCTTAAGTCAGGGTAGCTATGGCTACACCTTC	CASSLSQGSYGYTF
TRBV18	TRBJ2-7	NA	NA	TGTGCCAGCTCACCACGACCTGGCAGGGGAGACGAGCAGTACTTC	CASSPRPGRGDEQYF
TRBV25-1	TRBJ1-2	NA	NA	TGTGCCAGCAGTGAATGGGGGGATGGCTACACCTTC	CASSEWGDGYTF
TRBV25-1	TRBJ2-7	NA	TRBD2	TGTGCCAGCAGTGAGGGGACTAGCGGGAATTACGAGCAGTACTTC	CASSEGTSGNYEQYF
TRBV28	TRBJ1-4	NA	NA	TGTGCCAGCAGTTCGGGGGTGTATGAAAAACTGTTTTTT	CASSSGVYEKLFF
TRBV6-6	TRBJ2-7	NA	TRBD2	TGTGCCAGCAGTTATCCCTCTAGCGGAATTATCTACGAGCAGTACTTC	CASSYPSSGIIYEQYF
TRBV9	TRBJ2-7	NA	TRBD2	TGTGCCAGCAGCGTAGATGGCCTAGCGGGGGGGCTCGACGAGCAGTACTTC	CASSVDGLAGGLDEQYF
TRBV5-1	TRBJ2-1	NA	NA	TGCGCCAGCAGCTTACAGGGAAGCTCCTACAATGAGCAGTTCTTC	CASSLQGSSYNEQFF
TRBV19	TRBJ1-5	NA	TRBD1	TGTGCCAGTAGTATGTTCCGGACAGGGGGCATACCTAATCAGCCCCAGCATTTT	CASSMFRTGGIPNQPQHF